One T cell receptor (beta chain) is described in this entry. Its antigen is unidentified. This record belongs to a study of T-cell reconstitution after alpha-beta-depleted transplantation in children. Researchers prepared the TCRbeta library using unique molecular identifiers, the study reports. TCRdb passed the PCR reads through MiXCR, listing each CDR3 protein once. The sample lists about 580,000 distinct CDR3 sequences, under 30% seen once, with 13% to 15% in the top ten. Notes on the study in general: From newly produced T cells came most of the T-cell counts and diversity one year after transplant. Recipient T cells and thymic progenitors that survived were the source of the high TCRbeta diversity seen at day 60 in some patients. Expanded clones from the graft, numbering several hundred, reportedly supplied alpha-beta T cells about two months after transplant.

The CDR3 has 15 amino acids. The ends were cut back, 4 bases at V and 9 bases at J, with 19 bases in the middle. The germline CDR1 and CDR2 sequences are MNHEY and SMNVEV (reference sequence). The J gene is TRBJ2-4, the V gene TRBV27; D tentatively reads TRBD1 or TRBD2 (5 bases each). The sample in question was PBMCs, mostly from graft donor cells, obtained 360 days after TCRalphabeta/CD19-depleted stem cell transplant. This clonotype was sampled from a boy under two years old who had a stem cell transplant for acute myeloid leukemia, so the T cells may come from the graft donor. CDR3 sequence: CASSSPDRGSGIQYF. CDR3 DNA: TGTGCCAGCAGTTCCCCAGACAGAGGGTCCGGCATTCAGTACTTC.